This TCR beta chain was identified during a study of blood T cell repertoires in COVID-19. For the study at large: Whether acute or convalescent, the COVID-19 samples came from the United States, Italy and Spain. The analysed material was cDNA or gDNA that came from T cells, B-cell-depleted T cells, or PBMCs.

This CDR3 region has 16 residues. Germline V lookup: CDR1 SGHTA, CDR2 FQGNSA. After removal of 1 base from V and 7 bases from J, the junction contained 6 bases not matched to a gene. Clinical history as reported by participants underpinned cohort assignment. The method was immunoSEQ multiplex PCR; TCRdb's version includes in-frame clones alone and lacks a portion of them. The sample has 350,000 to 450,000 clones, around nine tenths seen once; the top ten hold 1.4% to 1.5%. The sample comprised PBMCs or T cells enriched from blood (not recorded which). The chain couples TRBV7-2 to TRBJ2-2; the match to TRBD1 covers 10 bases. The TCR sequence derives from a young woman who had been exposed to COVID-19. CDR3 region: CASSLGWGQGIGELFF. The CDR3 DNA sequence: TGTGCCAGCAGCTTAGGGTGGGGACAGGGGATCGGGGAGCTGTTTTTT.